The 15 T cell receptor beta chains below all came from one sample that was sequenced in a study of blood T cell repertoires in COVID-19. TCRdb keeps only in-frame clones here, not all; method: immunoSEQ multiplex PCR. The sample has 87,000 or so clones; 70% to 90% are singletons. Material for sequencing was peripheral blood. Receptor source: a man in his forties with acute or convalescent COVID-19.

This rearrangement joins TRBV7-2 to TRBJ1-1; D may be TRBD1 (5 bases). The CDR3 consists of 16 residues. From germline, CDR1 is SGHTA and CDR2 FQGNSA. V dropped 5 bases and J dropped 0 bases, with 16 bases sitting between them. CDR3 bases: TGTGCCAGCAGCGGAAGAAGGGGAAACATGAACACTGAAGCTTTCTTT. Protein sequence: CASSGRRGNMNTEAFF.

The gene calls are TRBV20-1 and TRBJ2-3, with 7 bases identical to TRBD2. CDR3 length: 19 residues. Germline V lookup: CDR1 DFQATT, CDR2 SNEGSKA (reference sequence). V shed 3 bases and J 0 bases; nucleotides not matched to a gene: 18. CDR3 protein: CSASATSVLPQTSTDTQYF. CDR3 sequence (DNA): TGCAGTGCTAGTGCAACTAGCGTCTTGCCTCAGACTAGCACAGATACGCAGTATTTT.

The CDR3 region is CASSKQGPGAEAFF. In DNA, the CDR3 is TGTGCCAGTAGTAAACAGGGGCCGGGGGCTGAAGCTTTCTTT. J is TRBJ1-1 and V is TRBV19; 7 bases are a match to TRBD1. The V gene end was trimmed by 4 bases and the J gene end by 6 bases; junction bases not matched to a gene: 8. The CDR3 is made up of 14 amino acids. CDR1 is LNHDA, CDR2 SQIVND, per germline (reference sequence).

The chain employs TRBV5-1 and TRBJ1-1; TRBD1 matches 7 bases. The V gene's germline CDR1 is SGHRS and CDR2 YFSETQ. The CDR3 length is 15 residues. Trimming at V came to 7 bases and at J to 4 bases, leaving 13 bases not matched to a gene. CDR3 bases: TGCGCCAGCCGACAGGGTTTTACGGCTTCCACTGAAGCTTTCTTT. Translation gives CASRQGFTASTEAFF. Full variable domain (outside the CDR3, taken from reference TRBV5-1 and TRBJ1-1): KAGVTQTPRYLIKTRGQQVTLSCSPISGHRSVSWYQQTPGQGLQFLFEYFSETQRNKGNFPGRFSGRQFSNSRSEMNVSTLELGDSALYLCASRQGFTASTEAFFGQGTRLTVV.

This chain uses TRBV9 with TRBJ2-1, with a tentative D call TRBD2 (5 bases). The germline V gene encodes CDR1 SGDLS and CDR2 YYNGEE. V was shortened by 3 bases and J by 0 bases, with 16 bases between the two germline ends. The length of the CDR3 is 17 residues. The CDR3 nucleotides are TGTGCCAGCAGCGCGGCCCGGGCTAGCTTCTCCTACAATGAGCAGTTCTTC. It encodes CASSAARASFSYNEQFF.

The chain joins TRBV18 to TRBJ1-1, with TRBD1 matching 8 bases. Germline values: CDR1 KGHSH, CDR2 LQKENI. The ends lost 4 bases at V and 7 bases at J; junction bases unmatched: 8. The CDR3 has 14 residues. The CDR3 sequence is CASSRGGQGIEAFF. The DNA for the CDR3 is TGTGCCAGCTCACGAGGAGGACAGGGCATTGAAGCTTTCTTT.

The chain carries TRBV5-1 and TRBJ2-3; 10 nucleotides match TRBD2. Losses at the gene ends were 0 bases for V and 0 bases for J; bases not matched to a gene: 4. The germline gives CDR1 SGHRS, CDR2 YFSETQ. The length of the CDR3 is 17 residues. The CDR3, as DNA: TGCGCCAGCAGCTTGGAAGCGGGAGGGGGAAGCACAGATACGCAGTATTTT. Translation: CASSLEAGGGSTDTQYF.

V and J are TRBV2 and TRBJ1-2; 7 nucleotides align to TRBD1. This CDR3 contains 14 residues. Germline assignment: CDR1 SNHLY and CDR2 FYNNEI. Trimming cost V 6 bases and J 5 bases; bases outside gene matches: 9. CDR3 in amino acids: CASSADRSDYGYTF. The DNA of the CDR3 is TGTGCCAGCAGCGCGGACAGGTCCGATTATGGCTACACCTTC.

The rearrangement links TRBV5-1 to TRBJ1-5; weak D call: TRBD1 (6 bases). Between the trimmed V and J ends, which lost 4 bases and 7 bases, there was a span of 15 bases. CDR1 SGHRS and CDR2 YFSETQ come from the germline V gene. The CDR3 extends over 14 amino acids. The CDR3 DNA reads TGCGCCAGCAGCCTCAGGGGAGCGAAACAGCCCCAGCATTTT. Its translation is CASSLRGAKQPQHF.

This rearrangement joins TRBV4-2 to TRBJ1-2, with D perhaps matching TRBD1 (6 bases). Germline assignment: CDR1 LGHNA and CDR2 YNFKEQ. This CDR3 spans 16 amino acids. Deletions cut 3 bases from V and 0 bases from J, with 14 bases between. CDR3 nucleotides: TGTGCCAGCAGCCATCCTCAGGGGATTACTAACTATGGCTACACCTTC. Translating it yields CASSHPQGITNYGYTF.

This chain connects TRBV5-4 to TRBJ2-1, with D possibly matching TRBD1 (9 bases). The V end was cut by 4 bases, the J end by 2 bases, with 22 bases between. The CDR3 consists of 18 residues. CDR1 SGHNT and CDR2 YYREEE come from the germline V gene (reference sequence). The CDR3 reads CASSAGGQGFGTYNEQFF. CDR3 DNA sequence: TGTGCCAGCAGCGCGGGAGGACAGGGGTTCGGCACCTACAATGAGCAGTTCTTC.

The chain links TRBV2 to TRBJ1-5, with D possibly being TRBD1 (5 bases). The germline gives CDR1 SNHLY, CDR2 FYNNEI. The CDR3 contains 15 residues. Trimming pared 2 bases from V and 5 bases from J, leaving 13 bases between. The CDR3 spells CASSETQGGDQPQHF. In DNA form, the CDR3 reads TGTGCCAGCAGTGAAACCCAGGGTGGCGATCAGCCCCAGCATTTT.

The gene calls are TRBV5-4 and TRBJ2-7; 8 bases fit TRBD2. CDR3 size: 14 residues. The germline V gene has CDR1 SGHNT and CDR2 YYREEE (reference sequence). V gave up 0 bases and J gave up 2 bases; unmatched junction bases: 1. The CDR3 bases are TGTGCCAGCAGCTTGGAACTAGCGGCCTACGAGCAGTACTTC. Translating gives CASSLELAAYEQYF.

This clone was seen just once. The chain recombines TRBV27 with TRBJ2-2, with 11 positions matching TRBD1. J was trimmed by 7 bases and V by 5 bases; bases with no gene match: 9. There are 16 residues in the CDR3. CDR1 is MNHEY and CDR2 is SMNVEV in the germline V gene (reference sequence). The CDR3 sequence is CASSHWTGGGFGELFF. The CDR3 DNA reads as TGTGCCAGCAGTCATTGGACAGGGGGCGGGTTCGGGGAGCTGTTTTTT.

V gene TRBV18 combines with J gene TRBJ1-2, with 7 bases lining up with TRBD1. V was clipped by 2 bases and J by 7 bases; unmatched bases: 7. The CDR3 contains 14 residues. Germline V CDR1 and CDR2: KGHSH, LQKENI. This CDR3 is CASSPSGGGGGYTF. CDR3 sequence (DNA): TGTGCCAGCTCACCATCAGGGGGTGGTGGTGGCTACACCTTC.